These 9 T cell receptor beta chains were all obtained from the same sample, sequenced in a study of identical twins. TCRdb redid the calling of the 5' RACE reads with MiXCR, one entry per CDR3 protein. The table lists a few hundred thousand distinct CDR3 sequences, 7.5% to 10% of them singletons. This sample also appeared in a second study, on yellow fever vaccine responses in identical twins.

The sequenced sample was PBMCs. These receptors were taken from a woman younger than 35 in good health.

In its sample, this clonotype was seen once. V gene TRBV24-1 combines with J gene TRBJ2-6; D remains unclear. Germline CDR1 KGHDR, CDR2 SFDVKD. The V end lost 4 bases, the J end lost 6 bases, and 18 bases lay between the germline ends. The CDR3 has 17 amino acids. CDR3 in amino acids: CATSETPHGRLANVLTF. The CDR3 DNA is TGTGCCACCAGTGAGACCCCTCATGGCCGATTGGCCAACGTCCTGACTTTC.

V and J are TRBV12-3 or TRBV12-4 and TRBJ2-6; 7 bases line up with TRBD1. The CDR3 extends over 17 amino acids. Trimming at V came to 4 bases and at J to 0 bases, leaving 6 bases not matched to a gene. CDR3 loop: CASSSPGQSSGANVLTF. The CDR3 coding sequence is TGTGCCAGCAGTTCGCCGGGACAGAGCTCTGGGGCCAACGTCCTGACTTTC.

Concerning this clonotype itself: One junction end does not reproduce the germline sequence, and a read error may be involved. The chain uses TRBV15 and TRBJ2-1; D might be TRBD1 (7 bases). The CDR3 runs 17 residues. The germline V gene encodes CDR1 LNHNV and CDR2 YYDKDF (reference sequence). DNA of the CDR3: TGTGCCACCAGCGGAGAAGCGGAGGGGGCCCCCTCCCTATTGCAGTTCTTC. It encodes CATSGEAEGAPSLLQFF.

This clonotype has only a few counts. The chain couples TRBV20-1 to TRBJ2-5; TRBD2 aligns across 8 bases. This CDR3 has 12 amino acids. The V gene's germline CDR1 is DFQATT and CDR2 SNEGSKA (reference sequence). V lost 3 bases to trimming and J lost 4 bases; unmatched junction nucleotides: 1. CDR3 protein: CSARREVETQYF. The CDR3, as DNA: TGCAGTGCTAGGCGGGAGGTAGAGACCCAGTACTTC.

This clonotype was counted many times. The rearrangement uses TRBV29-1 and TRBJ1-2, with a tentative D call TRBD1 (5 bases). With 3 bases removed from V and 9 bases from J, the gap between germline ends came to 20 bases. The CDR3 has 14 amino acids. The germline CDR1 and CDR2 sequences are SQVTM and ANQGSEA. The CDR3 region is CSVEGRQGGGSYTF. CDR3 sequence (DNA): TGCAGCGTTGAGGGGCGTCAGGGAGGAGGGAGCTACACCTTC.

This clonotype was counted between two and nine times. This chain links TRBV12-3 or TRBV12-4 with TRBJ2-3; D gene ambiguous. The CDR3 consists of 15 residues. Deletions cut 3 bases from V and 2 bases from J, with 12 bases between. In nucleotides, the CDR3 is TGTGCCAGCAGTTTTGCTAACAGCCCCACAGATACGCAGTATTTT. Amino acid sequence: CASSFANSPTDTQYF.

This rearrangement joins TRBV27 to TRBJ1-1; maybe TRBD1 (6 bases). Per germline, CDR1 MNHEY and CDR2 SMNVEV (reference sequence). The CDR3 loop spans 14 amino acids. The V and J ends lost 2 bases and 5 bases respectively, with 12 bases between them. The CDR3 sequence is CASSLEGDLTEAFF. Written as DNA, the CDR3 is TGTGCCAGCAGTTTAGAGGGGGACTTGACTGAAGCTTTCTTT.

This clonotype has just a few counts. The rearrangement links TRBV7-8 to TRBJ2-1, with D tentatively TRBD2 (6 bases). Per germline, CDR1 SGHVS and CDR2 FQNEAQ. This CDR3 spans 18 amino acids. V shed 5 bases and J shed 3 bases, with 23 bases lying between them. The CDR3 region is CASSPSRPGLSDYNEQFF. DNA for the CDR3: TGTGCCAGCAGCCCTAGCCGACCGGGACTTTCGGACTACAATGAGCAGTTCTTC.

In its sample, this clonotype was seen many times. This chain connects TRBV5-1 to TRBJ2-3; 9 bases are shared with TRBD2. The CDR3 runs to 16 residues. V was clipped by 0 bases and J by 1 base; unmatched bases: 3. Germline V gene sequence: CDR1 SGHRS, CDR2 YFSETQ. The CDR3, as DNA: TGCGCCAGCAGCTTGGCGTCTAGCGGGGGCACAGATACGCAGTATTTT. Translated, it gives CASSLASSGGTDTQYF. Full variable domain (outside the CDR3, taken from reference TRBV5-1 and TRBJ2-3): KAGVTQTPRYLIKTRGQQVTLSCSPISGHRSVSWYQQTPGQGLQFLFEYFSETQRNKGNFPGRFSGRQFSNSRSEMNVSTLELGDSALYLCASSLASSGGTDTQYFGPGTRLTVL.